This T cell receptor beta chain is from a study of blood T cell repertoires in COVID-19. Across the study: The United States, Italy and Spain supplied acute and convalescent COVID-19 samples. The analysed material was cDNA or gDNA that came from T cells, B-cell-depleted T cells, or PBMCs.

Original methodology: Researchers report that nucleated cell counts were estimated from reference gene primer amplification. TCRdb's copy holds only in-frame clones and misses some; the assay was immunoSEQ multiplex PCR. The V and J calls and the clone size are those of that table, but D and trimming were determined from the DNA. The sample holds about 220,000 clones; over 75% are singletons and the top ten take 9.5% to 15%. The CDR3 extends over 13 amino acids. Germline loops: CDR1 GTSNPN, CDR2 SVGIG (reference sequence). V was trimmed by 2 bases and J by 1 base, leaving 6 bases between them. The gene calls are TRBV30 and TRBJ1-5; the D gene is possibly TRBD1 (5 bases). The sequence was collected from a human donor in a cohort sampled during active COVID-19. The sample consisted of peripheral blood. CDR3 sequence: CAWSRGSNQPQHF. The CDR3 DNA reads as TGTGCCTGGAGTCGGGGGAGCAATCAGCCCCAGCATTTT.